This note documents a single T cell receptor (beta chain) sequence. V was pared by 10 bases and J by 3 bases, with 5 bases between. The germline V gene encodes CDR1 SEHNR and CDR2 FQNEAQ (reference sequence). The CDR3 totals 10 residues. The source of the sample is a study of shared clonotypes between healthy human individuals. Produced via immunoSEQ multiplex PCR; TCRdb's table is partial and in-frame only. The sample comprises about 560,000 clones, around 78% of which are singletons, and 9.5% to 15% rests with the top ten. Material: PBMCs. This TCR derives from a woman aged 40-49 years in good health. Some clones in this sample may be carry-over from other donors' samples. This sequence joins TRBV7-9 and TRBJ2-3, with unresolved D. For the CDR3, the DNA is TGTGCCACATTTACAGATACGCAGTATTTT. Its translation is CATFTDTQYF.